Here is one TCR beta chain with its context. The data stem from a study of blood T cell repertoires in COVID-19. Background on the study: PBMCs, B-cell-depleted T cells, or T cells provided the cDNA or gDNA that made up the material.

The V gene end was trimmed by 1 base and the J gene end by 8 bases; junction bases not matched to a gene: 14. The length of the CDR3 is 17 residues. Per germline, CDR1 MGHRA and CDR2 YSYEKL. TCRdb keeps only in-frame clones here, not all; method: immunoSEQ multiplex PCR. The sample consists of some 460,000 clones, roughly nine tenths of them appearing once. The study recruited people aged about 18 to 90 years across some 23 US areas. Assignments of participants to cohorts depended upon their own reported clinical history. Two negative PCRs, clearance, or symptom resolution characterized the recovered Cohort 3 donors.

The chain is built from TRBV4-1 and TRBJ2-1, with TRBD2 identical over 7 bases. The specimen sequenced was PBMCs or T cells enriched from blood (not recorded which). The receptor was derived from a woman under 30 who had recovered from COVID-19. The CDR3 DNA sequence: TGCGCCAGCAGCCAAGTTCCCAGCGGGATCAAGTGGGATGAGCAGTTCTTC. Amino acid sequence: CASSQVPSGIKWDEQFF.